This TCR beta chain was sequenced in a study of vaccination and CD4 T cells after COVID-19. Concerning this clonotype itself: Its antigen is not known.

The CDR3 loop spans 14 amino acids. CDR1 is MNHEY, CDR2 SVGEGT, per germline. Trimming took off 6 bases at V and 0 bases at J, with 11 bases between the two ends. Sequencing of DNA taken from cultured CD4+ T cells relied on the Oncomine TCR Beta short-read assay. It was cultured CD4+ T cells from which genomic DNA was extracted. MiXCR, run by TCRdb on the PCR reads, gives a single entry per CDR3 protein. The sample shows 5,000 to 8,000 distinct CDR3 sequences, roughly 50% of them seen only once. As for treatment: roughly ten-day PBMC culture with coronavirus spike peptide pools or control peptides (ViraFEST assay). The unexposed donor provided CD4+ T cells, which were taken before the COVID-19 pandemic (2011-2018).

This receptor was taken from a human donor in good health. Sequences were obtained from CD4+ T cells from blood, cultured in vitro. V gene TRBV6-2 or TRBV6-3 combines with J gene TRBJ1-1; D perhaps matches TRBD1 (5 bases). The CDR3 region has the DNA TGTGCCAGCAGACACCAGGGCATGAACACTGAAGCTTTCTTT. It is translated as CASRHQGMNTEAFF.